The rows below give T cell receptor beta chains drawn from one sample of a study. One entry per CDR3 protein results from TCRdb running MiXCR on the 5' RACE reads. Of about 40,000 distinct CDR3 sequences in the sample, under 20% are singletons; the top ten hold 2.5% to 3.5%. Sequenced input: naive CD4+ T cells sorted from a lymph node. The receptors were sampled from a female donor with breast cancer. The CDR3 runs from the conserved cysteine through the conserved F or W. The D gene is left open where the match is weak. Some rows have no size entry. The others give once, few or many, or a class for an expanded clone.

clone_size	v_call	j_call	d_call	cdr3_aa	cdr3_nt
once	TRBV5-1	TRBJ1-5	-	CAGSPTSDQPQHF	TGCGCCGGCAGCCCGACCTCTGATCAGCCCCAGCATTTT
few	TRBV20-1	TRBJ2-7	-	CSARAGVGDEQHF	TGCAGTGCTAGAGCGGGAGTAGGCGACGAGCAGCACTTC
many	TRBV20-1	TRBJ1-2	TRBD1	CSARDAERTGTYGYTF	TGCAGTGCTAGAGACGCCGAACGGACAGGGACCTATGGCTACACCTTC
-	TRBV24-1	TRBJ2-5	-	CATSDTGEGEETQYF	TGTGCCACCAGTGATACAGGGGAGGGAGAAGAGACCCAGTACTTC
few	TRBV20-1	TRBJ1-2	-	CSAILPGHYGYTF	TGCAGTGCGATACTACCAGGGCACTATGGCTACACCTTC
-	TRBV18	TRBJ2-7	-	CASSPGQQQYF	TGTGCCAGCTCGCCCGGACAGCAACAGTACTTC
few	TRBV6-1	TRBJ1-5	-	CASRNQGGGGQPQHF	TGTGCCAGCAGAAATCAGGGAGGTGGCGGTCAGCCCCAGCATTTT
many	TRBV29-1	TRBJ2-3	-	CSVDTGDSSTDTQYF	TGCAGCGTTGATACTGGGGATTCTAGCACAGATACGCAGTATTTT
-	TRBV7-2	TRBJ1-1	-	CASSLDRALNTEAFF	TGTGCCAGCAGCTTAGATAGGGCACTGAACACTGAAGCTTTCTTT
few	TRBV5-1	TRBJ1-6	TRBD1	CASSLTGQGPQSPLHF	TGCGCCAGCAGCTTAACCGGACAGGGGCCTCAGTCACCCCTCCACTTT
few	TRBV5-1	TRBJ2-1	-	CASSSSGEREQFF	TGCGCCAGCAGCTCATCAGGGGAGCGGGAGCAGTTCTTC
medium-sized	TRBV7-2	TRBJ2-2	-	CASSSYLNTGELFF	TGTGCCAGCAGCTCATACTTGAACACCGGGGAGCTGTTTTTT
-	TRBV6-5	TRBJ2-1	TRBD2	CASYGGGTRNNEQFF	TGTGCCAGCTACGGGGGAGGGACGAGAAACAATGAGCAGTTCTTC
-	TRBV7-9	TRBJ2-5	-	CASSLVGALETQYF	TGTGCCAGCAGCCTAGTGGGGGCACTGGAGACCCAGTACTTC
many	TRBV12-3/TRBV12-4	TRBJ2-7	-	CASSLDVGTGTYEQYF	TGTGCCAGCAGTTTAGATGTCGGGACCGGCACCTACGAGCAGTACTTC
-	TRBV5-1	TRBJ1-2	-	CASSLSGRAGGKDGYTF	-
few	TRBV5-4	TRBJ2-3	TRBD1	CASSFSGTGLDTQYF	TGTGCCAGCAGCTTTTCCGGGACAGGGTTGGATACGCAGTATTTT
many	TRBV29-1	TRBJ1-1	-	CSVAPLREAFF	TGCAGCGTTGCTCCACTTCGTGAAGCTTTCTTT
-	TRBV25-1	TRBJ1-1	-	CASSVEGGSREAFF	TGTGCCAGCAGTGTAGAGGGCGGGAGCCGAGAAGCTTTCTTT
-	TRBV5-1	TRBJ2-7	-	CASSLRGQTYEQYF	TGCGCCAGCAGCTTGCGGGGCCAGACTTACGAGCAGTACTTC
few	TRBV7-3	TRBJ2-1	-	CASSLTQGKDNEQFF	TGTGCCAGCAGCTTAACTCAGGGTAAGGACAATGAGCAGTTCTTC
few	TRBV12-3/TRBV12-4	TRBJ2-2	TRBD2	CASSWGMTSGAGELFF	TGTGCCAGCAGTTGGGGGATGACTAGCGGAGCTGGGGAGCTGTTTTTT
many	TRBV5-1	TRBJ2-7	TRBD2	CASSESAGKSYEQYF	TGCGCCAGCAGCGAATCAGCGGGGAAATCCTACGAGCAGTACTTC
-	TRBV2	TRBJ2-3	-	CASSDLNTDTQYF	TGTGCCAGCAGTGATCTGAACACAGATACGCAGTATTTT